The rows below give T cell receptor beta chains drawn from one sample of a study of long-term antiretroviral therapy in people with HIV. Sequencing was performed with immunoSEQ multiplex PCR; in TCRdb, only in-frame clones are kept and a portion is missing. The data hold tens of thousands of clones, with around 85% observed a single time. The sequencing here drew on unsorted PBMCs, taken 2.3 years after starting antiretroviral therapy. All receptors come from a man aged 35-49 years with HIV. CDR3s include the opening cysteine and the closing phenylalanine or tryptophan. The order of the fields is clone size, J gene, V gene, D gene, CDR3 DNA, CDR3 protein. D genes are given only for firm matches. Clone sizes are given selectively: once, few, many, or a class where the clone is expanded.

clone size: .; J gene: TRBJ1-1; V gene: TRBV9; D gene: .; CDR3 DNA: TGTGCCAGCAGCTACGATGGGGGGAACACTGAAGCTTTCTTT; CDR3 protein: CASSYDGGNTEAFF
clone size: few; J gene: TRBJ2-7; V gene: TRBV5-1; D gene: TRBD1; CDR3 DNA: TGCGCCAGCAGCTCCGGGACAGGAAACGAGCAGTACTTC; CDR3 protein: CASSSGTGNEQYF
clone size: .; J gene: TRBJ2-3; V gene: TRBV9; D gene: TRBD2; CDR3 DNA: TGTGCCAGCAGCGAGGGAGCGGGAGGTCGCTACGATACGCAGTATTTT; CDR3 protein: CASSEGAGGRYDTQYF
clone size: .; J gene: TRBJ2-4; V gene: TRBV12-5; D gene: TRBD1; CDR3 DNA: TGTGCTAGTGCCCAGGGACAGAAAAACATTCAGTACTTC; CDR3 protein: CASAQGQKNIQYF
clone size: .; J gene: TRBJ1-1; V gene: TRBV20-1; D gene: TRBD1; CDR3 DNA: TGCAGTGCTAGAGACCGACAGGGAGCTTTCTTT; CDR3 protein: CSARDRQGAFF
clone size: .; J gene: TRBJ2-2; V gene: TRBV9; D gene: TRBD1; CDR3 DNA: TGTGCCAGCAGCACCCGGGACAGGGATCCTCAGGACACCGGGGAGCTGTTTTTT; CDR3 protein: CASSTRDRDPQDTGELFF
clone size: .; J gene: TRBJ1-1; V gene: TRBV7-9; D gene: TRBD1; CDR3 DNA: TGTGCCAGCAGCCCGGGACAGGGGATGAATTCTGAAGCTTTCTTT; CDR3 protein: CASSPGQGMNSEAFF
clone size: .; J gene: TRBJ2-2; V gene: TRBV7-9; D gene: .; CDR3 DNA: TGTGCCAGCAGCCCACGGCTCAGCGGACCGAACACCGGGGAGCTGTTTTTT; CDR3 protein: CASSPRLSGPNTGELFF
clone size: .; J gene: TRBJ2-5; V gene: TRBV5-4; D gene: TRBD1; CDR3 DNA: TGTGCCAGCAGCTTGGAGTTCGGGACAGGCAAAGAGACCCAGTACTTC; CDR3 protein: CASSLEFGTGKETQYF
clone size: .; J gene: TRBJ2-6; V gene: TRBV5-1; D gene: TRBD1; CDR3 DNA: TGCGCCAGCAGCAATCGACCTGGACAGGGGGTCTCTGGGGCCAACGTCCTGACTTTC; CDR3 protein: CASSNRPGQGVSGANVLTF
clone size: .; J gene: TRBJ1-4; V gene: TRBV27; D gene: .; CDR3 DNA: TGTGCCAGCAGTTTGACTATCGGGGGGGAAAAACTGTTTTTT; CDR3 protein: CASSLTIGGEKLFF
clone size: .; J gene: TRBJ2-5; V gene: TRBV19; D gene: TRBD2; CDR3 DNA: TGTGCCAGTAGTACCCCGAATAGCGGGAGTCGAGAGACCCAGTACTTC; CDR3 protein: CASSTPNSGSRETQYF
clone size: .; J gene: TRBJ2-1; V gene: TRBV19; D gene: TRBD2; CDR3 DNA: TGTGCCACAAGGGAGGCGGGAGCCTACAATGAGCAGTTCTTC; CDR3 protein: CATREAGAYNEQFF
clone size: .; J gene: TRBJ2-3; V gene: TRBV5-8; D gene: TRBD2; CDR3 DNA: TGTGCCAGCAGCCTGGGACTAGCGGGAAGCACAGATACGCAGTATTTT; CDR3 protein: CASSLGLAGSTDTQYF
clone size: .; J gene: TRBJ2-3; V gene: TRBV11-2; D gene: .; CDR3 DNA: TGTGCCAGCAGCTTACGCGAGGGACCGACGCAGTATTTT; CDR3 protein: CASSLREGPTQYF
clone size: once; J gene: TRBJ2-1; V gene: TRBV29-1; D gene: TRBD2; CDR3 DNA: TGCAGCGGTGGTGACAGTTCCTCGGGACTAGCGGGAGTCGCGTTCTTC; CDR3 protein: CSGGDSSSGLAGVAFF
clone size: .; J gene: TRBJ2-1; V gene: TRBV6-5; D gene: TRBD2; CDR3 DNA: TGTGCCAGCAGTTACTCTCGACTAGCGGGGGGAGGTGAGCAGTTCTTC; CDR3 protein: CASSYSRLAGGGEQFF
clone size: .; J gene: TRBJ2-7; V gene: TRBV4-1; D gene: .; CDR3 DNA: TGCGCCAGCAGCCAAGATACCCTTTGGGAGCAGTACTTC; CDR3 protein: CASSQDTLWEQYF